This is a list of T cell receptor beta chains from one sample in a study of blood T cells in healthy people across ages. Via MiXCR, TCRdb re-called the 5' RACE reads, giving one row per CDR3 protein. This sample has approximately 2,000,000 distinct CDR3 sequences, with 39% found just once. The material sequenced was blood. All receptors come from a human donor in good health. CDR3s include the opening cysteine and the closing phenylalanine or tryptophan.

J,V,length,CDR3
TRBJ2-1,TRBV6-2/TRBV6-3,13,CASSTLSSNEQFF
.,TRBV7-9,15,CASSVTGSVFYEQYF
TRBJ2-3,TRBV7-8,14,CASSPGGHPDTQYF
TRBJ1-2,TRBV11-1,17,CASSLKITGGVLYGYTF
TRBJ1-2,TRBV7-3,15,CASSSSAQANYGYTF
TRBJ1-2,TRBV12-3/TRBV12-4,11,CASSFGQGYTF
TRBJ2-3,TRBV5-1,15,CASSLYTTRTDTQYF
TRBJ1-2,TRBV20-1,13,CSATDRLLYGYTF
TRBJ1-1,TRBV7-3,13,CASSLQVQTEAFF
TRBJ2-6,TRBV5-5,20,CASSLGMRRTGSSGANVLTF
TRBJ2-5,TRBV10-3,18,CAISGPLGLAGGPETQYF
TRBJ2-7,TRBV6-2/TRBV6-3,14,CASSYQDPAYEQYF
TRBJ1-5,TRBV7-2,14,CASSDRASHQPQHF
TRBJ2-7,TRBV3-1,14,CASSQVRTSYEQYF
TRBJ2-3,TRBV10-3,13,CAISDLETDTQYF
TRBJ2-3,TRBV7-2,15,CASSLMIGYTDTQYF
TRBJ2-3,TRBV4-2,16,CASSQGQPLAQGTQYF
TRBJ1-1,TRBV29-1,13,CSASASVMTEAFF
TRBJ1-2,TRBV7-3,17,CASSLNPVGDRIYGYTF
TRBJ1-4,TRBV24-1,13,CAIPGHRNEKLFF
TRBJ1-1,TRBV9,14,CASSRQNMNTEAFF
TRBJ1-2,TRBV6-6,13,CASSYADSHGYTF
TRBJ1-3,TRBV12-3/TRBV12-4,13,CASSLTGVDTIYF
TRBJ2-7,TRBV20-1,14,CSASSDGATYEQYF
TRBJ1-2,TRBV6-5,13,CASSYSQGHGYTF